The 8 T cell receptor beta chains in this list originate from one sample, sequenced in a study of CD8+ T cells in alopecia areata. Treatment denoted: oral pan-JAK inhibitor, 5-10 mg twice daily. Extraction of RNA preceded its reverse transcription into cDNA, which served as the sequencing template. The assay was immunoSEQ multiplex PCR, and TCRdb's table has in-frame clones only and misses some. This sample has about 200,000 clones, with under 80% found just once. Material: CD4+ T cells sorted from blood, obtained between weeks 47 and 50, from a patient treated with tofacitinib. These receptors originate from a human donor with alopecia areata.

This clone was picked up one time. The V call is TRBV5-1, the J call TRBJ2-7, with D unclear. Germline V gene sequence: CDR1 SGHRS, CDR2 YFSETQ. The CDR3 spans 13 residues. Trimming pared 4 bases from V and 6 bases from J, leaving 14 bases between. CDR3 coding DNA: TGCGCCAGCAGCAACAGAATATTCGGCGAGCAGTACTTC. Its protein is CASSNRIFGEQYF.

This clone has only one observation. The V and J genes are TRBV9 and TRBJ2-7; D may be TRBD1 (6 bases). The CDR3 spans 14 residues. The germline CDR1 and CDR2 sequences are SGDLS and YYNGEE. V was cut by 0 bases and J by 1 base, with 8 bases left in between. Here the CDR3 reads CASSVGDRSYEQYF. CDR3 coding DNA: TGTGCCAGCAGCGTAGGAGACAGGTCCTACGAGCAGTACTTC.

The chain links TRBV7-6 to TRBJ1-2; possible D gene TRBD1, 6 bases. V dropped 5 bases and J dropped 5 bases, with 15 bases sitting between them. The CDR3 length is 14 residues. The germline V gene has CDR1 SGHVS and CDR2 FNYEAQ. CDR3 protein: CASSASAGAYGYTF. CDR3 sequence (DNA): TGTGCCAGCAGCGCCTCGGCGGGGGCATATGGCTACACCTTC.

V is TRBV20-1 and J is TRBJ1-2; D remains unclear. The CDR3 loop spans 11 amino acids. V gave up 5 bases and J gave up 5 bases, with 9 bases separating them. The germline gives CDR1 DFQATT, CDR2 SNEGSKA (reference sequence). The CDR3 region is CSASDGYGYTF. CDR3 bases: TGCAGTGCTTCTGACGGATATGGCTACACCTTC.

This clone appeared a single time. CDR3 sequence: CAWSSSGETQYF. Written as DNA, the CDR3 is TGTGCCTGGAGCTCCAGTGGCGAGACCCAGTACTTC. V usage is TRBV30 and J usage is TRBJ2-5; D uncertain. Germline CDR1 reads GTSNPN; CDR2 reads SVGIG (reference sequence). V lost 3 bases and J lost 5, with 10 bases in between. The CDR3 totals 12 residues.

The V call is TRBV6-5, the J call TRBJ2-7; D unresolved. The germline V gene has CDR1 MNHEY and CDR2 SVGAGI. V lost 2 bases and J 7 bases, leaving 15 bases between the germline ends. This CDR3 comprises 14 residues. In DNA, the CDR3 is TGTGCCAGCAGTTACGGTTTTCCCTCGGAGGAGCAGTACTTC. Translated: CASSYGFPSEEQYF.

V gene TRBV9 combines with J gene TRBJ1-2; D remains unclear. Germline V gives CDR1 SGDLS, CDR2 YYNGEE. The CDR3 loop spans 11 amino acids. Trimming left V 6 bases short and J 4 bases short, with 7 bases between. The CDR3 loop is CASNKGYGYTF. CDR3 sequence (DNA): TGTGCCAGCAACAAGGGCTATGGCTACACCTTC. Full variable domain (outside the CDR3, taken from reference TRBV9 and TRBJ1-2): DSGVTQTPKHLITATGQRVTLRCSPRSGDLSVYWYQQSLDQGLQFLIQYYNGEERAKGNILERFSAQQFPDLHSELNLSSLELGDSALYFCASNKGYGYTFGSGTRLTVV.

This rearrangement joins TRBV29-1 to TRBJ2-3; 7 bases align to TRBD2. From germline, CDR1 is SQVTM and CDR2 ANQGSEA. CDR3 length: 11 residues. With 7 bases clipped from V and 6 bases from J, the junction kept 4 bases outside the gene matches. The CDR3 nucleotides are TGCAGCGCCACGGGGGGTGATACGCAGTATTTT. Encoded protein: CSATGGDTQYF.